This T cell receptor (beta chain) was captured by sequencing in a study of cytomegalovirus exposure and HLA in healthy donors. The PCR had 60 Vbeta and 13 Jbeta primers. Clones were read by immunoSEQ multiplex PCR, and TCRdb kept only the in-frame ones, dropping some. This repertoire includes 150,000 to 200,000 clones. General study findings and limits: The authors later linked a missense DCLRE1C variant to TCR beta V- and J-gene trimming.

Germline V lookup: CDR1 SGHRS, CDR2 YFSETQ. Trimming left V 7 bases short and J 1 base short, with 15 bases between. This CDR3 is 14 amino acids long. Worth noting for this clone: Its antigen is unidentified.

The clonotype comes from a man aged 25 to 40 in good health and CMV-seronegative. This chain connects TRBV5-1 to TRBJ2-7; a weak D match, TRBD2 (5 bases). The sequenced sample consisted of PBMCs. The CDR3 spells CASFDTGESYEQYF. CDR3 bases: TGCGCCAGCTTCGATACCGGGGAGTCCTACGAGCAGTACTTC. Full variable domain (missing parts from reference TRBV5-1 and TRBJ2-7): KAGVTQTPRYLIKTRGQQVTLSCSPISGHRSVSWYQQTPGQGLQFLFEYFSETQRNKGNFPGRFSGRQFSNSRSEMNVSTLELGDSALYLCASFDTGESYEQYFGPGTRLTVT.